This T cell receptor (beta chain) was sequenced for a study of beta chain features in type 1 diabetes. Every bit of the isolated RNA underwent reverse transcription, so sequencing read expressed TCRB transcripts. Sequenced by immunoSEQ multiplex PCR; TCRdb stores in-frame clones only, minus some. In the table there are some 900,000 clones, 15% to 20% of which are singletons. CDR1 and CDR2 (germline): MGHRA, YSYEKL. The CDR3 covers 19 residues. Trimming took off 0 bases at V and 0 bases at J, with 20 bases between the two ends. Study-level points and caveats: Among all four CD4+ subsets, Type 1 diabetes patients had TCRB CDR3s that were moderately but significantly shorter.

In the case of this clone: The antigen is unknown.

Sequencing was performed on naive CD4+ T cells from blood. The chain has TRBV4-1 and TRBJ1-2; D is possibly TRBD1 (5 bases). This receptor was identified in a woman younger than 30 in good health. CDR3 sequence reads: CASSQDFAGRLSSNYGYTF. The CDR3 region has the DNA TGCGCCAGCAGCCAAGATTTTGCAGGGCGACTCTCTTCTAACTATGGCTACACCTTC.